The 14 T cell receptor beta chains reported below all come from one sample, sequenced in a study of shared clonotypes between healthy human individuals. Cells designated naive CD8 were CD45RO-negative and were positively selected for CCR7, with terminally differentiated effector memory CD45RA+ cells excluded. The data were produced by immunoSEQ multiplex PCR, yet TCRdb's version contains in-frame clones alone and is incomplete. The sample holds around 2,000,000 clones, 85% to 95% seen once. The sequenced material came from naive CD8+ T cells from PBMCs. The receptors here all came from a man aged 18 to 29 in good health. Some clones in this sample may be carry-over from other donors' samples.

The chain has TRBV28 and TRBJ2-2, with TRBD1 matching 10 bases. V lost 1 base, J lost 8 bases, and 10 bases stayed unmatched. Germline V gene data show CDR1 as MDHEN and CDR2 as SYDVKM. The CDR3 covers 17 residues. DNA for the CDR3: TGTGCCAGCAGTTTATATTTTCGACAGGGGGCCGTGGGGGAGCTGTTTTTT. Translating gives CASSLYFRQGAVGELFF.

Details on this clone: The same CDR3 can be traced to other DNA sequences in this sample. The chain joins TRBV9 to TRBJ1-1; TRBD1 matches at 10 bases. The CDR3 has 15 residues. After removal of 4 bases from V and 5 bases from J, the junction contained 8 bases not matched to a gene. Germline CDR1 reads SGDLS; CDR2 reads YYNGEE. This CDR3 is CASSPRTGGYTEAFF. The CDR3 DNA follows: TGTGCCAGCAGCCCCCGGACAGGGGGGTATACTGAAGCTTTCTTT.

In the case of this clone: Different DNA sequences within this sample yield the same CDR3. This rearrangement joins TRBV9 to TRBJ2-4, with D uncertain. Germline lookup yields CDR1 SGDLS and CDR2 YYNGEE. CDR3 length equals 15 residues. The V end lost 0 bases, the J end lost 4 bases, and 11 bases lay between the germline ends. The CDR3 region has the DNA TGTGCCAGCAGCGTAGGTTCAGGAGCTAAAAACATTCAGTACTTC. Translated, it gives CASSVGSGAKNIQYF.

Concerning this clone itself: The sample has other DNA sequences that encode this CDR3 too. V is TRBV7-3 and J is TRBJ1-1; D is unclear. Trimming left V 0 bases short and J 1 base short, with 6 bases between. CDR1 and CDR2 from the germline V gene are SGHTA and FQGTGA. The CDR3 is 14 residues long. CDR3: CASSLTGRNTEAFF. DNA for the CDR3: TGTGCCAGCAGCTTAACTGGCCGGAACACTGAAGCTTTCTTT.

CDR3: CASRAKTGPSPRRYF. The CDR3, as DNA: TGTGCCAGTAGGGCAAAGACAGGCCCGAGCCCAAGGCGGTACTTC. This chain links TRBV19 with TRBJ2-7, with D maybe TRBD1 (6 bases). Trimming removed 6 bases from V and 12 bases from J, with 27 bases in between. The CDR3 consists of 15 residues. The germline gives CDR1 LNHDA, CDR2 SQIVND (reference sequence).

CDR3 region: CASSLSGLAANEQFF. In DNA form, the CDR3 reads TGTGCCAGCAGTTTATCGGGACTAGCGGCCAATGAGCAGTTCTTC. The chain joins TRBV27 to TRBJ2-1; 11 nucleotides agree with TRBD2. V lost 0 bases to trimming and J lost 6 bases; unmatched junction nucleotides: 1. The CDR3 spans 15 residues. Per the germline V gene, CDR1 is MNHEY and CDR2 is SMNVEV (reference sequence).

Notes on this clone: Other DNA variants within this sample encode the same CDR3. J is TRBJ2-7 and V is TRBV7-9; D gene unclear. The ends were cut back, 4 bases at V and 2 bases at J, with 6 bases in the middle. Looked up from germline, CDR1 is SEHNR and CDR2 is FQNEAQ (reference sequence). The length of the CDR3 is 12 residues. CDR3 sequence: CASSSTPYEQYF. In nucleotides, the CDR3 is TGTGCCAGCAGCTCCACTCCCTACGAGCAGTACTTC.

The rearrangement uses TRBV28 and TRBJ2-5; perhaps TRBD2 as D (5 bases). V was shortened by 5 bases and J by 5 bases, with 15 bases between the two germline ends. From germline, CDR1 is MDHEN and CDR2 SYDVKM. The length of the CDR3 is 14 residues. The CDR3 nucleotides are TGTGCCAGCAGTCCGGTTCGAGGGTGGGAGACCCAGTACTTC. Translated, it gives CASSPVRGWETQYF.

Comment on this clone: The same CDR3 can be traced to other DNA sequences in this sample. V gene TRBV27 combines with J gene TRBJ2-7, with D possibly matching TRBD2 (5 bases). Trimming took 2 bases from V and 4 from J, leaving 9 bases between them. The CDR3 runs 13 residues. Germline loops: CDR1 MNHEY, CDR2 SMNVEV (reference sequence). CDR3 residues: CASSLAGPYEQYF. DNA of the CDR3: TGTGCCAGCAGTTTAGCGGGCCCTTACGAGCAGTACTTC.

In nucleotides, the CDR3 is TGTGCCAGCAGTTGGACAGCGGGACACACTGAAGCTTTCTTT. Residues: CASSWTAGHTEAFF. The chain combines TRBV6-5 with TRBJ1-1; D might be TRBD1 (6 bases). The V gene's germline CDR1 is MNHEY and CDR2 SVGAGI. CDR3 length: 14 residues. Trimming removed 4 bases from V and 3 bases from J, with 12 bases in between.

A remark on this clone: Other DNA sequences from this sample encode an identical CDR3 as well. The chain employs TRBV6-1 and TRBJ1-5; possible D gene TRBD1, 5 bases. V lost 8 bases to trimming and J lost 7 bases, with 9 bases between them. Looked up from germline, CDR1 is MNHNS and CDR2 is SASEGT. The CDR3 totals 11 residues. CDR3 in amino acids: CASRGGQPQHF. CDR3 coding DNA: TGTGCCAGCCGGGGGGGGCAGCCCCAGCATTTT.

This clone was counted a single time. The J gene is TRBJ1-6, the V gene TRBV28, with D unclear. The germline CDR1 and CDR2 sequences are MDHEN and SYDVKM. The V gene lost 1 base and the J gene lost 5 bases, with 15 bases spanning the gap. CDR3 length: 17 residues. The CDR3 sequence: CASSLSVGETHNSPLHF. CDR3 nucleotide sequence: TGTGCCAGCAGTTTATCGGTAGGAGAGACCCATAATTCACCCCTCCACTTT.

The chain combines TRBV9 with TRBJ2-2; D is undetermined. The CDR3 is made up of 14 amino acids. Germline values: CDR1 SGDLS, CDR2 YYNGEE. The V end was cut by 0 bases, the J end by 4 bases, with 7 bases between. The CDR3 nucleotides are TGTGCCAGCAGCGTAGGGGAAATCACCGGGGAGCTGTTTTTT. It is translated as CASSVGEITGELFF.

V usage is TRBV12-5 and J usage is TRBJ2-3, with TRBD1 matching 9 bases. Per the germline V gene, CDR1 is LGHNT and CDR2 is FRNRAP. J gave up 3 bases and V 7 bases, and 8 bases lay outside the gene matches. This CDR3 is built from 15 residues. CDR3 protein: CASALGTGSTDTQYF. CDR3 DNA: TGTGCTAGTGCCCTCGGGACAGGGTCTACAGATACGCAGTATTTT.